The entry that follows covers one T cell receptor (beta chain) sequence. Its specificity is unknown. The record originates from a study of shared clonotypes between healthy human individuals. The wider study: Aged between 18 and 49, the donors were a couple of women and a few men. Donors had three CD4 naive, three CD4 memory, two CD8 naive and one CD8 memory plate apiece.

General study results and limits: Naive CD4 clonotypes overlapped across several donors at roughly 5.1%.

CD45RO negativity and positive selection for CCR7 defined naive CD8 cells, a population that excluded terminally differentiated effector memory CD45RA+ cells. This CDR3 contains 14 residues. Each subset's genomic DNA was shared equally among a number of immunoSEQ plates. Libraries were prepared by immunoSEQ multiplex PCR; TCRdb keeps only in-frame clonotypes and omits some of them. The table includes hundreds of thousands of clones, 95% detected once. The receptor's source is a woman aged 30 to 39 in good health. This chain connects TRBV21-1 to TRBJ1-5; TRBD1, the table's D call, lacks a check against the DNA. TRBV21-1 is termed a pseudogene. Sequenced material: naive CD8+ T cells sorted from blood. Here the CDR3 DNA reads TGTGCCAGCAGCAGCACAGGGGGGGGTCAGCCCCAGCATTTT. Protein product: CASSSTGGGQPQHF.